This paragraph reports one T cell receptor (beta chain). As yet, its antigen is unknown. The sample belongs to a study of cytomegalovirus exposure and HLA in healthy donors. Study details: Earlier findings included some 120 million unique TCR beta sequences obtained from 150 million to 200 million T cells. Study-wide points: Rarity marked most TCR sequences, yet some public TCRs occurred in many donors. Equally common other TCR beta chains were less clonally expanded than HLA-associated ones, a later analysis found. Researchers left out some V segments, among them TRBV6-2 and TRBV6-3, as indistinguishable.

V lost 5 bases to trimming and J lost 2 bases; unmatched junction nucleotides: 2. The CDR3 is 13 residues long. CDR1 is SGHAT and CDR2 is FQNNGV in the germline V gene. The PCR was carried out with 60 Vbeta primers and 13 Jbeta primers. The data were produced by immunoSEQ multiplex PCR, yet TCRdb's version contains in-frame clones alone and is incomplete. The data contain about 150,000 clones, 55% to 75% of them singletons. The chain has TRBV11-2 and TRBJ1-2, with 7 bases that match TRBD1. The TCR sequence derives from an older woman in good health and CMV-seropositive. Sequenced sample: PBMCs. CDR3 sequence (DNA): TGTGCCAGCAGCAAGGACAGGAACTATGGCTACACCTTC. It translates to CASSKDRNYGYTF.